The 12 T cell receptor beta chains below all came from one sample that was sequenced in a study of blood T cell repertoires in COVID-19. The protocol was immunoSEQ multiplex PCR, while the TCRdb copy is restricted to in-frame clones and leaves out a portion. The sample has roughly 150,000 clones, around 83% seen once. Sequenced input: peripheral blood. Every receptor here comes from a man between 65 and 85 years old who had recovered from COVID-19.

This chain links TRBV6-6 with TRBJ1-2; tentative D call: TRBD1 (5 bases). The CDR3 sequence is 14 residues long. CDR1 MNHNY and CDR2 SVGAGI come from the germline V gene (reference sequence). V was trimmed by 0 bases and J by 4 bases, leaving 9 bases between them. CDR3 nucleotides: TGTGCCAGCAGTTACTCGGGCAGGGTCTATGGCTACACCTTC. Amino acids: CASSYSGRVYGYTF.

The chain combines TRBV2 with TRBJ1-1; D is possibly TRBD1 (5 bases). V shed 7 bases and J shed 1 base, with 13 bases lying between them. The CDR3 spans 14 residues. Germline CDR1 reads SNHLY; CDR2 reads FYNNEI. The CDR3 region is CASKLGQGNTEAFF. The CDR3 DNA reads as TGTGCCAGCAAATTGGGCCAGGGGAACACTGAAGCTTTCTTT.

This rearrangement joins TRBV6-6 to TRBJ2-3, with 8 bases fitting TRBD2. V lost 6 bases to trimming and J lost 2 bases; unmatched junction nucleotides: 7. CDR3 size: 15 residues. Per the germline V gene, CDR1 is MNHNY and CDR2 is SVGAGI (reference sequence). This CDR3 is CASSPRRGVTDTQYF. In nucleotides, the CDR3 is TGTGCCAGCAGCCCCCGGCGGGGGGTCACAGATACGCAGTATTTT.

The gene calls are TRBV6-2 or TRBV6-3 and TRBJ1-5; 7 positions match TRBD1. CDR3 length: 17 amino acids. V trimming: 2 bases; J trimming: 0 bases; junction bases outside the gene matches: 7. In germline, CDR1 is MNHEY, CDR2 SVGEGT. CDR3 region: CASSYVRDSYSNQPQHF. The CDR3 DNA reads TGTGCCAGCAGTTACGTGAGGGACAGTTATAGCAATCAGCCCCAGCATTTT.

This clone was detected a few times. This CDR3 is CASSVGLAGLGEQFF. The CDR3 bases are TGTGCCAGCAGCGTAGGACTAGCGGGATTGGGTGAGCAGTTCTTC. V is TRBV9 and J is TRBJ2-1, with 11 bases fitting TRBD2. The V segment lost 0 bases and the J segment 9 bases; nucleotides outside the gene matches: 5. From germline, CDR1 is SGDLS and CDR2 YYNGEE. The CDR3 contains 15 residues. The full variable domain, its missing parts supplied by reference TRBV9 and TRBJ2-1, is DSGVTQTPKHLITATGQRVTLRCSPRSGDLSVYWYQQSLDQGLQFLIQYYNGEERAKGNILERFSAQQFPDLHSELNLSSLELGDSALYFCASSVGLAGLGEQFFGPGTRLTVL.

The CDR3 nucleotides are TGTGCCAGCTCACCACCCCTCACACGAACCGAGCAGTACTTC. It is translated as CASSPPLTRTEQYF. The genes are TRBV18 and TRBJ2-7; D call uncertain. The CDR3 loop spans 14 amino acids. Per germline, CDR1 KGHSH and CDR2 LQKENI. Trimming took off 0 bases at V and 6 bases at J, with 12 bases between the two ends.

The rearrangement links TRBV9 to TRBJ1-5; no definite D call. The germline V gene encodes CDR1 SGDLS and CDR2 YYNGEE. V was clipped by 0 bases and J by 0 bases, with 13 bases between them. The CDR3 is made up of 17 amino acids. CDR3 residues: CASSVGGTPLSNQPQHF. The DNA of the CDR3 is TGTGCCAGCAGCGTAGGCGGCACACCTCTTAGCAATCAGCCCCAGCATTTT.

The genes are TRBV2 and TRBJ2-7, with D possibly TRBD1 on 6 matching bases. Looked up from germline, CDR1 is SNHLY and CDR2 is FYNNEI. The CDR3 extends over 12 amino acids. Trimming took off 8 bases at V and 4 bases at J, with 12 bases between the two ends. CDR3 protein: CASGAQGYEQYF. In nucleotides, the CDR3 is TGTGCCAGCGGGGCACAGGGTTACGAGCAGTACTTC.

This sequence joins TRBV20-1 and TRBJ1-2; a possible D gene is TRBD1 (6 bases). V lost 7 bases, J lost 2 bases, and 8 bases lay in between. The CDR3 contains 11 residues. Germline-derived CDR1 and CDR2 are DFQATT and SNEGSKA (reference sequence). The CDR3 DNA reads TGCAGTGTAACAGGGAACTATGGCTACACCTTC. This gives the protein CSVTGNYGYTF.

V usage is TRBV5-1 and J usage is TRBJ2-7; 7 nucleotides align to TRBD1. Germline CDR1 SGHRS, CDR2 YFSETQ. V shed 4 bases and J 6 bases; nucleotides not matched to a gene: 7. This CDR3 is 13 amino acids long. The CDR3 is CASSPTGMAEQYF. The CDR3 bases are TGCGCCAGCAGCCCGACAGGGATGGCCGAGCAGTACTTC.

With regard to this clone: The sample contains more than one DNA sequence encoding this CDR3. This rearrangement joins TRBV30 to TRBJ1-1, with D maybe TRBD1 (5 bases). The CDR3 length is 13 residues. Germline lookup yields CDR1 GTSNPN and CDR2 SVGIG (reference sequence). The ends were cut back, 1 base at V and 0 bases at J, with 6 bases in the middle. This chain's CDR3 is CAWSATVNTEAFF. CDR3 coding DNA: TGTGCCTGGAGTGCGACAGTGAACACTGAAGCTTTCTTT.

This chain joins TRBV29-1 and TRBJ2-3, with D maybe TRBD1 (5 bases). This CDR3 is 13 amino acids long. Germline loops: CDR1 SQVTM, CDR2 ANQGSEA. V lost 5 bases and J 4 bases, leaving 13 bases between the germline ends. In nucleotides, the CDR3 is TGCAGCGTTCTTAGGGCAGGGTCAGATACGCAGTATTTT. Amino acids: CSVLRAGSDTQYF.